The 25 T cell receptor beta chains given below trace back to one sample, sequenced in a study of cytomegalovirus exposure and HLA in healthy donors. The PCR had 60 Vbeta and 13 Jbeta primers. Some clones are missing from TCRdb's copy, which holds only in-frame ones; the method was immunoSEQ multiplex PCR. Of around 30,000 clones listed, 60% to 80% are singletons. Material: PBMCs. Receptors were obtained from a male donor in good health and CMV-seropositive.

The V and J genes are TRBV7-3 and TRBJ2-3, with 7 bases that match TRBD1. V was pared by 5 bases and J by 2 bases, with 4 bases of the junction left unmatched. The CDR3 loop spans 14 amino acids. The germline CDR1 and CDR2 sequences are SGHTA and FQGTGA. The CDR3 is CASSRDRDTDTQYF. CDR3 DNA sequence: TGTGCCAGCAGCCGGGACAGAGACACAGATACGCAGTATTTT.

In the case of this clone: The identical CDR3 is also encoded by other nucleotide sequences in the sample. V is TRBV6-1 and J is TRBJ2-5, with 12 bases fitting TRBD2. Germline trimming cut 2 bases from V and 4 bases from J; bases unmatched to any gene: 2. Germline loops: CDR1 MNHNS, CDR2 SASEGT. This CDR3 is 15 amino acids long. CDR3 protein: CASSELAGGSETQYF. The DNA of the CDR3 is TGTGCCAGCAGTGAACTAGCGGGGGGGTCAGAGACCCAGTACTTC.

This clone has only a few counts. The chain employs TRBV6-6 and TRBJ2-2, with 11 bases lining up with TRBD2. This CDR3 comprises 14 residues. CDR1 MNHNY and CDR2 SVGAGI come from the germline V gene (reference sequence). V trimming: 6 bases; J trimming: 4 bases; junction bases outside the gene matches: 1. CDR3 coding DNA: TGTGCCAGCAGGCTAGCGGGAGGCACCGGGGAGCTGTTTTTT. This codes for CASRLAGGTGELFF.

This clone has more than one count but fewer than ten. The junction does not match germline at one end; this may be a read error. V is TRBV2 and J is TRBJ2-6; 7 nucleotides match TRBD1. Germline V lookup: CDR1 SNHLY, CDR2 FYNNEI. The CDR3 sequence is 17 residues long. The CDR3 spells CDSSDRDRVAGANVLTF. CDR3 DNA: TGTGACAGCAGTGACCGTGACAGGGTAGCTGGGGCCAACGTCCTGACTTTC.

The chain recombines TRBV18 with TRBJ2-3; 10 nucleotides agree with TRBD2. With V trimmed by 6 bases and J by 4 bases, 10 bases remained unmatched. The CDR3 contains 16 residues. CDR1 is KGHSH, CDR2 LQKENI, per germline. The CDR3 loop is CASSPTSGGGPDTQYF. CDR3 DNA sequence: TGTGCCAGCTCCCCCACCAGCGGGGGGGGCCCAGATACGCAGTATTTT. The full variable domain, its missing parts supplied by reference TRBV18 and TRBJ2-3, is NAGVMQNPRHLVRRRGQEARLRCSPMKGHSHVYWYRQLPEEGLKFMVYLQKENIIDESGMPKERFSAEFPKEGPSILRIQQVVRGDSAAYFCASSPTSGGGPDTQYFGPGTRLTVL.

V is TRBV4-1 and J is TRBJ2-3; 9 nucleotides align to TRBD2. J lost 0 bases, V lost 4 bases, and 14 bases had no gene match. This CDR3 is built from 19 residues. Germline CDR1 MGHRA, CDR2 YSYEKL. The DNA for the CDR3 is TGCGCCAGCAGCCTCCGGGGGGCGACTAGCGGACCTAGCACAGATACGCAGTATTTT. This codes for CASSLRGATSGPSTDTQYF.

This clone turned up a few times. Relative to the germline gene, one junction end is altered; a read error may explain this. The chain has TRBV7-9 and TRBJ2-1; TRBD2 might be the D (6 bases). The CDR3 extends over 17 amino acids. Germline CDR1 SEHNR, CDR2 FQNEAQ (reference sequence). CDR3 in amino acids: CSSSFRTIAAQRNEQFF. The CDR3 bases are TGTTCCAGCAGCTTCAGAACGATAGCGGCTCAAAGGAATGAGCAGTTCTTC.

This clone appeared a few times. The CDR3 protein is CASKLPGQTNEKLFF. The CDR3 nucleotides read TGTGCCAGCAAATTACCAGGACAGACTAATGAAAAACTGTTTTTT. The chain couples TRBV6-6 to TRBJ1-4; perhaps TRBD1 as D (6 bases). This CDR3 comprises 15 residues. CDR1 is MNHNY and CDR2 is SVGAGI in the germline V gene (reference sequence). Trimming pared 7 bases from V and 2 bases from J, leaving 14 bases between.

On this clone itself: At one end, the junction sequence differs from germline, possibly due to a read error. CDR3 DNA: TGTGCTAGCAGCCCTTACACAGGGTTCTCTGGGGCCAACGTCCTGACTTTC. The encoded protein is CASSPYTGFSGANVLTF. This chain joins TRBV7-7 and TRBJ2-6; possibly TRBD1 for D (6 bases). In germline, CDR1 is SSHAT, CDR2 FNYEAQ (reference sequence). The CDR3 has 17 residues.

The V and J genes are TRBV28 and TRBJ2-6, with 7 bases fitting TRBD1. Germline-derived CDR1 and CDR2 are MDHEN and SYDVKM. Unmatched junction bases numbered 5, after V lost 6 bases and J lost 0 bases. This CDR3 is 16 amino acids long. CDR3 in DNA: TGTGCCAGCAGACCACAGGGGTCCTCTGGGGCCAACGTCCTGACTTTC. This codes for CASRPQGSSGANVLTF.

The chain's CDR3 is CASSKASRVMGEAFF. The DNA of the CDR3 is TGTGCCAGCAGCAAAGCTAGCCGGGTTATGGGTGAAGCTTTCTTT. The chain has TRBV21-1 and TRBJ1-1. TRBV21-1 is annotated as a pseudogene. The CDR3 spans 15 residues.

The V gene is TRBV29-1, the J gene TRBJ1-1; 7 nucleotides match TRBD1. Germline assignment: CDR1 SQVTM and CDR2 ANQGSEA. Germline trimming cut 7 bases from V and 6 bases from J; bases unmatched to any gene: 14. This CDR3 has 14 residues. The CDR3 loop is CSAGGGGAFSEAFF. The CDR3 coding sequence is TGCAGCGCCGGTGGAGGGGGCGCATTCTCTGAAGCTTTCTTT. Combining the CDR3 with reference TRBV29-1 and TRBJ1-1 gives the whole variable domain SAVISQKPSRDICQRGTSLTIQCQVDSQVTMMFWYRQQPGQSLTLIATANQGSEATYESGFVIDKFPISRPNLTFSTLTVSNMSPEDSSIYLCSAGGGGAFSEAFFGQGTRLTVV.

This clone was recorded only once. CDR3 region: CASSFGGSYEQYF. The CDR3 nucleotides are TGTGCCAGCAGCTTTGGTGGGAGCTACGAGCAGTACTTC. The chain uses TRBV7-2 and TRBJ2-7, with a weak D call TRBD2 (5 bases). CDR3 length: 13 amino acids. V was trimmed by 3 bases and J by 3 bases, leaving 9 bases between them. Germline lookup yields CDR1 SGHTA and CDR2 FQGNSA. The entire variable domain, with the rest obtained from reference TRBV7-2 and TRBJ2-7, is as follows: GAGVSQSPSNKVTEKGKDVELRCDPISGHTALYWYRQSLGQGLEFLIYFQGNSAPDKSGLPSDRFSAERTGGSVSTLTIQRTQQEDSAVYLCASSFGGSYEQYFGPGTRLTVT.

The rearrangement joins TRBV30 to TRBJ2-3; 7 nucleotides match TRBD1. The V gene end was trimmed by 4 bases and the J gene end by 2 bases; junction bases not matched to a gene: 9. Germline CDR1 reads GTSNPN; CDR2 reads SVGIG (reference sequence). CDR3 size: 15 residues. This CDR3 reads CAWISRDRFTDTQYF. Written as DNA, the CDR3 is TGTGCCTGGATCAGCCGGGACAGATTCACAGATACGCAGTATTTT.

The rearrangement links TRBV28 to TRBJ2-1, with 13 bases lining up with TRBD2. Germline V CDR1 and CDR2: MDHEN, SYDVKM. The CDR3 length is 19 residues. The V segment lost 4 bases and the J segment 4 bases; nucleotides outside the gene matches: 13. The chain's CDR3 is CASSSLPGLAGPSYNEQFF. Written as DNA, the CDR3 is TGTGCCAGCAGTTCACTACCGGGACTAGCGGGGCCAAGTTACAATGAGCAGTTCTTC. Full variable domain (rest looked up from reference TRBV28 and TRBJ2-1): DVKVTQSSRYLVKRTGEKVFLECVQDMDHENMFWYRQDPGLGLRLIYFSYDVKMKEKGDIPEGYSVSREKKERFSLILESASTNQTSMYLCASSSLPGLAGPSYNEQFFGPGTRLTVL.

This chain links TRBV7-9 with TRBJ2-3; the match to TRBD1 covers 8 bases. CDR3 size: 16 residues. With V trimmed by 5 bases and J by 0 bases, 7 bases remained unmatched. Germline lookup yields CDR1 SEHNR and CDR2 FQNEAQ (reference sequence). CDR3 region: CASSHGQGSSTDTQYF. The CDR3 DNA reads TGTGCCAGCAGCCACGGACAGGGTTCTAGCACAGATACGCAGTATTTT. Looking up the rest from reference TRBV7-9 and TRBJ2-3 gives the full variable domain: DTGVSQNPRHKITKRGQNVTFRCDPISEHNRLYWYRQTLGQGPEFLTYFQNEAQLEKSRLLSDRFSAERPKGSFSTLEIQRTEQGDSAMYLCASSHGQGSSTDTQYFGPGTRLTVL.

The rearrangement joins TRBV4-1 to TRBJ1-5; 8 nucleotides align to TRBD1. The CDR3 loop spans 16 amino acids. Trimming removed 1 base from V and 7 bases from J; junction bases left unmatched: 9. The germline gives CDR1 MGHRA, CDR2 YSYEKL. CDR3 DNA sequence: TGCGCCAGCAGCCAAGGGTCAGGGGGCGCGGGCCAGCCCCAGCATTTT. This translates into CASSQGSGGAGQPQHF.

The genes are TRBV30 and TRBJ1-5; D gene ambiguous. In germline, CDR1 is GTSNPN, CDR2 SVGIG (reference sequence). This CDR3 has 14 residues. Trimming removed 0 bases at V and 6 bases at J, with 12 bases between. This CDR3 is CAWSVPPGPQPQHF. In DNA form, the CDR3 reads TGTGCCTGGAGTGTACCCCCGGGTCCTCAGCCCCAGCATTTT.

The rearrangement links TRBV15 to TRBJ2-7, with 12 bases that match TRBD1. This CDR3 is built from 18 residues. V lost 0 bases, J lost 4 bases, and 10 bases stayed unmatched. Germline CDR1 LNHNV, CDR2 YYDKDF (reference sequence). The CDR3 protein is CATSRDRGGTGGPYEQYF. For the CDR3, the DNA is TGTGCCACCAGCAGAGATCGGGGAGGGACAGGGGGCCCTTACGAGCAGTACTTC.

The CDR3: CASRTGTPAQHF. CDR3 in DNA: TGTGCCAGCAGAACAGGTACCCCGGCCCAGCATTTT. The chain is built from TRBV28 and TRBJ1-5; maybe TRBD1 (5 bases). Trimming pared 6 bases from V and 11 bases from J, leaving 14 bases between. The germline gives CDR1 MDHEN, CDR2 SYDVKM. The CDR3 spans 12 residues.

The genes are TRBV7-8 and TRBJ2-1, with TRBD2 identical over 13 bases. This CDR3 spans 16 amino acids. With 3 bases clipped from V and 10 bases from J, the junction kept 9 bases outside the gene matches. In germline, CDR1 is SGHVS, CDR2 FQNEAQ. The DNA for the CDR3 is TGTGCCAGCAGCTTCCTACTAGCGGGAGGGCTAGGGGAGCAGTTCTTC. Its protein is CASSFLLAGGLGEQFF.

This chain uses TRBV7-2 with TRBJ1-1; D perhaps matches TRBD1 (5 bases). CDR3 size: 14 residues. Trimming stripped 5 bases from V and 5 bases from J, with 15 bases between. From germline, CDR1 is SGHTA and CDR2 FQGNSA. The CDR3 is CASSTLGQTTEAFF. For the CDR3, the DNA is TGTGCCAGCAGCACCCTGGGGCAGACTACTGAAGCTTTCTTT. Full variable domain (rest looked up from reference TRBV7-2 and TRBJ1-1): GAGVSQSPSNKVTEKGKDVELRCDPISGHTALYWYRQSLGQGLEFLIYFQGNSAPDKSGLPSDRFSAERTGGSVSTLTIQRTQQEDSAVYLCASSTLGQTTEAFFGQGTRLTVV.

The chain is built from TRBV5-4 and TRBJ1-1, with TRBD1 as a possible D gene (5 bases). The germline V gene encodes CDR1 SGHNT and CDR2 YYREEE (reference sequence). V was cut by 4 bases and J by 1 base, with 11 bases left in between. The CDR3 covers 14 residues. The CDR3 protein is CASSLGLTNTEAFF. In nucleotides, the CDR3 is TGTGCCAGCAGCCTGGGACTGACGAACACTGAAGCTTTCTTT.

The V gene is TRBV19, the J gene TRBJ1-5, with 7 bases lining up with TRBD1. The germline V gene encodes CDR1 LNHDA and CDR2 SQIVND (reference sequence). The CDR3 totals 17 residues. The ends lost 5 bases at V and 5 bases at J; junction bases unmatched: 15. The CDR3 DNA is TGTGCCAGTAGTGTCCATTCCGGAGGGGACAGCGATCAGCCCCAGCATTTT. It specifies CASSVHSGGDSDQPQHF.

This chain's CDR3 is CASSEFGDYSNQPQHF. The CDR3 bases are TGTGCCAGCAGTGAATTCGGAGATTACAGCAATCAGCCCCAGCATTTT. The chain recombines TRBV25-1 with TRBJ1-5; unclear D gene. The CDR3 is made up of 16 amino acids. Trimming took off 1 base at V and 1 base at J, with 11 bases between the two ends. Germline V gene lookup returns CDR1 MGHDK and CDR2 SYGVNS.